These 4 T cell receptor beta chains came from one sample sequenced in a study of vaccination and CD4 T cells after COVID-19. These TCRs' antigens remain unknown. Oncomine TCR Beta short-read sequencing was applied to DNA from cultured CD4+ T cells. TCRdb redid the calling of the PCR reads with MiXCR, one entry per CDR3 protein. The sample lists over 15,000 distinct CDR3 sequences, approximately 81% seen once, with 8.5% to 10% in the top ten. Treatment given: roughly 10-day PBMC culture with coronavirus spike peptide pools or control peptides (ViraFEST assay). The input for sequencing was CD4+ T cells from blood, cultured in vitro, taken after SARS-CoV-2 vaccination. These receptors were collected from a human donor who received a COVID-19 vaccine.

The chain uses TRBV6-1 and TRBJ2-7; the match to TRBD2 covers 14 bases. CDR3 length: 15 residues. Per germline, CDR1 MNHNS and CDR2 SASEGT. After removal of 5 bases from V and 4 bases from J, the junction contained 4 bases not matched to a gene. The CDR3 protein is CASSPGLAGGYEQYF. The CDR3 nucleotides read TGTGCCAGCAGTCCTGGACTAGCGGGGGGTTACGAGCAGTACTTC.

This chain uses TRBV19 with TRBJ2-2, with D maybe TRBD1 (7 bases). Germline CDR1 reads LNHDA; CDR2 reads SQIVND (reference sequence). This CDR3 is built from 15 residues. Trimming cost V 9 bases and J 6 bases, with 20 bases left between them. The CDR3 region is CASSPTGRPAGELFF. CDR3 nucleotides: TGTGCCAGCTCGCCGACAGGGAGGCCCGCCGGGGAGCTGTTTTTT.

There are a few counts of this clonotype. The chain is built from TRBV7-6 and TRBJ2-1, with 7 bases that match TRBD2. V lost 5 bases to trimming and J lost 3 bases; unmatched junction nucleotides: 10. The CDR3 has 16 amino acids. CDR1 is SGHVS, CDR2 FNYEAQ, per germline. CDR3 DNA sequence: TGTGCCAGCAGCACCCTAGCGGACCGCTACTACAATGAGCAGTTCTTC. Translating it yields CASSTLADRYYNEQFF. Filled out from reference TRBV7-6 and TRBJ2-1, the complete variable domain reads GAGVSQSPRYKVTKRGQDVALRCDPISGHVSLYWYRQALGQGPEFLTYFNYEAQQDKSGLPNDRFSAERPEGSISTLTIQRTEQRDSAMYRCASSTLADRYYNEQFFGPGTRLTVL.

V is TRBV19 and J is TRBJ1-2; maybe TRBD1 (5 bases). V dropped 2 bases and J dropped 4 bases, with 11 bases sitting between them. Germline V gene lookup returns CDR1 LNHDA and CDR2 SQIVND (reference sequence). The CDR3 has 14 amino acids. CDR3: CASSIPRGGYGYTF. In nucleotides, the CDR3 is TGTGCCAGTAGTATACCTAGGGGAGGCTATGGCTACACCTTC.